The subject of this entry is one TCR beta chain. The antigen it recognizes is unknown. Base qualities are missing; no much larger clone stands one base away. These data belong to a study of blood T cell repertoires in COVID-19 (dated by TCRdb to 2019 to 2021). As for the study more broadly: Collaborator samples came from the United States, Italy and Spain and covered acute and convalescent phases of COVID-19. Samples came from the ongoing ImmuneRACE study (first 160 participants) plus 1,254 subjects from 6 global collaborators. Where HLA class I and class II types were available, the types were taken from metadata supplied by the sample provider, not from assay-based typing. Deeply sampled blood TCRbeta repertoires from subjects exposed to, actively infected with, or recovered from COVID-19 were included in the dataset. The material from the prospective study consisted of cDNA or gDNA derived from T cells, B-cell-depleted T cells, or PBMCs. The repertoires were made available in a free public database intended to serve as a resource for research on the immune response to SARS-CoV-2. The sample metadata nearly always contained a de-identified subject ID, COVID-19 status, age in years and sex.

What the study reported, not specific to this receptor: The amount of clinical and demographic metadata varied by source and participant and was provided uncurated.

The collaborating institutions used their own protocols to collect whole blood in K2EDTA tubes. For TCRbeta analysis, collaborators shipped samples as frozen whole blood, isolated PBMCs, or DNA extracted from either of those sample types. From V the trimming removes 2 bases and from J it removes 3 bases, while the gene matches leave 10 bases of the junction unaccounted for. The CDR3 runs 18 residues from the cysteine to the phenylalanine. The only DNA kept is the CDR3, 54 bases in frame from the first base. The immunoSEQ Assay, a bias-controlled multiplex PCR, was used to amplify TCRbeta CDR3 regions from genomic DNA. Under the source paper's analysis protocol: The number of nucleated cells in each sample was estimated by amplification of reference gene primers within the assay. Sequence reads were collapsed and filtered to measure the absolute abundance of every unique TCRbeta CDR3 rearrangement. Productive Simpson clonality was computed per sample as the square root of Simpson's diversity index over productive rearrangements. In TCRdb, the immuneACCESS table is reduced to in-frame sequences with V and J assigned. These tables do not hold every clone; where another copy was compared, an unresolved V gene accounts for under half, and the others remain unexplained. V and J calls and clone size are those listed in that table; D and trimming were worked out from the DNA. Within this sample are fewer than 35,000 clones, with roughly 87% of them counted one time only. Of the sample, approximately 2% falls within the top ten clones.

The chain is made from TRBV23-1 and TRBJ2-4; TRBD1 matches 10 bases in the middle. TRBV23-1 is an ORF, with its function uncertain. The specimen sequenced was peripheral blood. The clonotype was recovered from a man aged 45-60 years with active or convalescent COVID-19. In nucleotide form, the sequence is TGCGCCAGCAGTCAACCCGACGACAGGGGGCGCATCAAAAACATTCAGTACTTC. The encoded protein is CASSQPDDRGRIKNIQYF.